What follows are 14 T cell receptor beta chains derived from one specimen sequenced in a study of blood T cell repertoires in COVID-19. This table comes from immunoSEQ multiplex PCR, and its TCRdb copy is limited to in-frame clones, with some not included. In the table there are tens of thousands of clones, about 88% of which are singletons. The source material was peripheral blood. The receptors come from a human donor in a cohort sampled during active COVID-19.

In this sample, this clone turned up a few times. CDR3 nucleotide sequence: TGTGCCAGCACCCCACAGCGGGGCGCCTACGAGCAGTACTTC. This gives the protein CASTPQRGAYEQYF. The V and J genes are TRBV5-4 and TRBJ2-7; 7 bases agree with TRBD2. The V gene's germline CDR1 is SGHNT and CDR2 YYREEE (reference sequence). The CDR3 has 14 amino acids. V shed 6 bases, J shed 2 bases, and the junction held 8 bases outside the gene matches.

The J gene is TRBJ2-7, the V gene TRBV12-5; no firm D call. Germline loops: CDR1 LGHNT, CDR2 FRNRAP. The length of the CDR3 is 12 residues. V was trimmed by 6 bases and J by 3 bases, leaving 9 bases between them. CDR3 loop: CASGNGFYEQYF. The CDR3 nucleotides read TGTGCTAGTGGAAACGGGTTCTACGAGCAGTACTTC.

V and J are TRBV7-9 and TRBJ2-3; the D gene is possibly TRBD1 (5 bases). CDR3 length equals 14 residues. The V end was cut by 1 base, the J end by 4 bases, with 9 bases between. Per the germline V gene, CDR1 is SEHNR and CDR2 is FQNEAQ (reference sequence). The CDR3 spells CASSLVGVADTQYF. DNA of the CDR3: TGTGCCAGCAGCTTAGTAGGGGTGGCAGATACGCAGTATTTT. Complete variable domain (other parts from reference TRBV7-9 and TRBJ2-3): DTGVSQNPRHKITKRGQNVTFRCDPISEHNRLYWYRQTLGQGPEFLTYFQNEAQLEKSRLLSDRFSAERPKGSFSTLEIQRTEQGDSAMYLCASSLVGVADTQYFGPGTRLTVL.

The chain combines TRBV5-5 with TRBJ1-3; D is undetermined. V lost 4 bases and J lost 2, with 16 bases in between. CDR1 is SGHKS, CDR2 YYEKEE, per germline (reference sequence). This CDR3 region has 16 residues. CDR3 in amino acids: CASSPSGTEPGNTIYF. CDR3 coding DNA: TGTGCCAGCAGCCCCTCCGGCACAGAACCTGGAAACACCATATATTTT.

The J gene is TRBJ1-5, the V gene TRBV19; D gene uncertain. The CDR3 has 14 residues. V was pared by 5 bases and J by 1 base, with 9 bases between. CDR1 LNHDA and CDR2 SQIVND come from the germline V gene (reference sequence). CDR3 in DNA: TGTGCCAGTAGTGTATATAGAAGCAATCAGCCCCAGCATTTT. This translates into CASSVYRSNQPQHF.

This chain joins TRBV13 and TRBJ1-1; no definite D call. Trimming cost V 3 bases and J 2 bases, with 10 bases left between them. The CDR3 runs to 14 residues. Germline-derived CDR1 and CDR2 are PRHDT and FYEKMQ (reference sequence). The CDR3 spells CASSFPSDNTEAFF. In DNA form, the CDR3 reads TGTGCCAGCAGCTTTCCGAGCGATAACACTGAAGCTTTCTTT.

The genes are TRBV5-1 and TRBJ2-3; weak D call: TRBD2 (6 bases). V was clipped by 4 bases and J by 5 bases, with 17 bases between them. Germline V lookup: CDR1 SGHRS, CDR2 YFSETQ. CDR3 length: 15 amino acids. Here the CDR3 DNA reads TGCGCCAGCAGCACCGGAGCGGGTTTCTTAGATACGCAGTATTTT. Protein sequence: CASSTGAGFLDTQYF.

V is TRBV23-1 and J is TRBJ2-1, with 10 bases matching TRBD2. TRBV23-1 is an open reading frame, and its role is uncertain. The V and J ends lost 1 base and 6 bases, in that order; junction bases with no gene match: 12. The CDR3 runs 18 residues. The DNA for the CDR3 is TGCGCCAGCAGTCAATGGGTAGCGGGGGGCCCTATCGTCAATGAGCAGTTCTTC. It specifies CASSQWVAGGPIVNEQFF.

Only a few counts were recorded for this clone. This chain uses TRBV2 with TRBJ1-5, with 9 positions matching TRBD1. The CDR3 is 15 amino acids. The germline V gene has CDR1 SNHLY and CDR2 FYNNEI. V was pared by 4 bases and J by 2 bases, with 3 bases of the junction left unmatched. As DNA, the CDR3 is TGTGCCAGCAGTGGGGGGGACAGGGGCAATCAGCCCCAGCATTTT. Translation gives CASSGGDRGNQPQHF.

The chain has TRBV11-3 and TRBJ2-2; D may be TRBD1 (6 bases). Germline CDR1 SGHNT, CDR2 YENEEA. This CDR3 is 13 amino acids long. Trimming left V 1 base short and J 6 bases short, with 6 bases between. The CDR3 reads CASSLGGPGELFF. Written as DNA, the CDR3 is TGTGCCAGCAGCTTAGGGGGGCCCGGGGAGCTGTTTTTT.

The chain is built from TRBV19 and TRBJ2-2, with D maybe TRBD1 (6 bases). The germline V and J ends were trimmed by 11 bases and 1 base, with 11 bases remaining between them. This CDR3 is built from 13 residues. Germline-derived CDR1 and CDR2 are LNHDA and SQIVND (reference sequence). The CDR3 DNA sequence: TGTGCCGGCCGGACAGAGAACACCGGGGAGCTGTTTTTT. It is translated as CAGRTENTGELFF.

The chain carries TRBV4-1 and TRBJ1-4, with a tentative D call TRBD1 (5 bases). There are 15 residues in the CDR3. Trimming took 1 base from V and 4 from J, leaving 10 bases between them. CDR1 and CDR2 from the germline V gene are MGHRA and YSYEKL. The CDR3 reads CASSQGQGNNEKLFF. Here the CDR3 DNA reads TGCGCCAGCAGCCAAGGCCAGGGTAATAATGAAAAACTGTTTTTT.

Written as DNA, the CDR3 is TGTGCCAGCAGTTTATCGGGAGGTTATGGCTACACCTTC. Translation gives CASSLSGGYGYTF. The chain couples TRBV28 to TRBJ1-2; no firm D call. The V gene's germline CDR1 is MDHEN and CDR2 SYDVKM. Trimming left V 1 base short and J 5 bases short, with 8 bases between. The CDR3 extends over 13 amino acids.

The CDR3 spells CASSVGAVRTAIYEQYF. The DNA of the CDR3 is TGTGCCAGCAGCGTAGGAGCTGTTAGGACAGCGATCTACGAGCAGTACTTC. This chain links TRBV9 with TRBJ2-7; D may be TRBD1 (6 bases). Germline V gives CDR1 SGDLS, CDR2 YYNGEE. V dropped 0 bases and J dropped 3 bases, with 19 bases sitting between them. CDR3 length equals 17 residues.